The 27 T cell receptor beta chains below were found in one sample sequenced in a study of T and B cells in COVID-19 patients. TRB rearrangements were amplified by multiplex PCR with BIOMED2 TRB-A/B primers. TCRdb reprocessed the multiplex PCR reads via MiXCR and lists one record per CDR3 protein. The profile covers approximately 1,400 distinct CDR3 sequences, with roughly 29% appearing a single time and approximately 80% taken by the ten largest. Blood genomic DNA input for TRB amplification was 250-500 ng. The sequencing sample was made of blood. These receptor sequences come from a human donor with active COVID-19.

This rearrangement joins TRBV30 to TRBJ1-5; D not resolved. V was clipped by 0 bases and J by 5 bases, with 8 bases between them. Per germline, CDR1 GTSNPN and CDR2 SVGIG (reference sequence). This CDR3 has 13 residues. The chain's CDR3 is CAWSVQRDQPQHF. In DNA, the CDR3 is TGTGCCTGGAGTGTACAGAGGGATCAGCCCCAGCATTTT.

By proportion, this clonotype is medium-sized (0.01 to 0.1%). The chain links TRBV12-3 or TRBV12-4 to TRBJ2-3; D possibly matches TRBD1 or TRBD2 (5 bases each). Trimming left V 6 bases short and J 1 base short, with 14 bases between. The CDR3 is made up of 15 amino acids. CDR3 coding DNA: TGTGCCAGCAGCTCAAACCGGGGCGGCACAGATACGCAGTATTTT. It translates to CASSSNRGGTDTQYF.

Of note for this clonotype: This could be a read error, since a much larger clone is one nucleotide away. V gene TRBV6-5 combines with J gene TRBJ2-1; D may be TRBD1 or TRBD2 (5 bases each). The CDR3 consists of 14 residues. Trimming took off 5 bases at V and 10 bases at J, with 18 bases between the two ends. The V gene's germline CDR1 is MNHEY and CDR2 SVGAGI. CDR3 nucleotides: TGTGCCAGCAGTGAAGGGGACGAGTTTCACGAGCAGTTCTTC. Protein: CASSEGDEFHEQFF.

This clonotype appeared once. This chain joins TRBV28 and TRBJ1-2; D is possibly TRBD1 (6 bases). Germline V gene sequence: CDR1 MDHEN, CDR2 SYDVKM. The CDR3 is 13 residues long. Trimming stripped 3 bases from V and 6 bases from J, with 11 bases between. The CDR3 loop reads CASSFAGENGYTF. DNA for the CDR3: TGTGCCAGCAGTTTCGCAGGGGAAAATGGCTACACCTTC.

The J gene is TRBJ2-4, the V gene TRBV15, with TRBD1 matching over 9 bases. CDR1 is LNHNV and CDR2 is YYDKDF in the germline V gene (reference sequence). The CDR3 is 17 residues long. V gave up 0 bases and J gave up 6 bases; unmatched junction bases: 9. The CDR3 sequence is CATSRDSGQGSLNIQYF. The CDR3, as DNA: TGTGCCACCAGCAGAGACTCGGGACAGGGTAGCTTAAACATTCAGTACTTC.

For the CDR3, the DNA is TGTGCCAGCAGGCAGGGGGCAAGCGGTTCACCCCTCCACTTT. This translates into CASRQGASGSPLHF. This chain uses TRBV6-5 with TRBJ1-6; 8 bases agree with TRBD1. The CDR3 is made up of 14 amino acids. CDR1 is MNHEY, CDR2 SVGAGI, per germline. J lost 9 bases, V lost 6 bases, and 7 bases had no gene match.

The rearrangement links TRBV24-1 to TRBJ2-3; TRBD2 is a possible D gene (6 bases). CDR1 KGHDR and CDR2 SFDVKD come from the germline V gene. Trimming cost V 4 bases and J 3 bases, with 10 bases left between them. CDR3 length: 14 amino acids. CDR3 loop: CATSDPGSTDTQYF. The CDR3 DNA sequence: TGTGCCACCAGTGACCCCGGGAGTACAGATACGCAGTATTTT.

This clonotype is medium-sized in the sample. The chain links TRBV13 to TRBJ2-1, with no clear D. Germline V CDR1 and CDR2: PRHDT, FYEKMQ (reference sequence). This CDR3 spans 14 amino acids. Trimming cost V 3 bases and J 6 bases, with 12 bases left between them. In nucleotides, the CDR3 is TGTGCCAGCAGCTTCTGGGCCCGCGGCAATGAGCAGTTCTTC. The encoded protein is CASSFWARGNEQFF.

Within the sample, this clonotype is medium-sized. The chain couples TRBV5-5 to TRBJ2-5; 8 nucleotides line up with TRBD1. This CDR3 is built from 10 residues. Trimming at V came to 7 bases and at J to 7 bases, leaving 0 bases not matched to a gene. Germline-derived CDR1 and CDR2 are SGHKS and YYEKEE (reference sequence). CDR3 nucleotides: TGTGCCAGCGACAGGGGGACCCAGTACTTC. Translating gives CASDRGTQYF.

V gene TRBV6-5 combines with J gene TRBJ2-1, with 8 bases aligning to TRBD2. CDR1 is MNHEY, CDR2 SVGAGI, per germline. The ends lost 4 bases at V and 9 bases at J; junction bases unmatched: 8. This CDR3 is 14 amino acids long. The DNA of the CDR3 is TGTGCCAGCAGTTTATCGGGAGCGGGAGTTGAGCAGTTCTTC. Encoded protein: CASSLSGAGVEQFF.

This clonotype was counted between two and nine times. V and J are TRBV12-3 or TRBV12-4 and TRBJ2-2, with a possible D match to TRBD2 (7 bases). Trimming removed 5 bases from V and 5 bases from J, with 15 bases in between. The CDR3 runs to 15 residues. The DNA for the CDR3 is TGTGCCAGCAGTGCACAGGGAGGGATGACCGGGGAGCTGTTTTTT. Its translation is CASSAQGGMTGELFF.

This clonotype is medium-sized. The V and J genes are TRBV19 and TRBJ2-2; TRBD2 matches at 9 bases. Trimming took 5 bases from V and 4 from J; bases not matched to a gene: 8. This CDR3 region has 16 residues. Germline assignment: CDR1 LNHDA and CDR2 SQIVND (reference sequence). The CDR3 spells CASSPRGLALTGELFF. The CDR3 DNA follows: TGTGCCAGTAGTCCCCGGGGACTAGCCCTCACCGGGGAGCTGTTTTTT.

By share, this clonotype counts as medium-sized. V gene TRBV7-9 combines with J gene TRBJ2-2, with D possibly being TRBD2 (5 bases). This CDR3 is built from 17 residues. The germline V gene encodes CDR1 SEHNR and CDR2 FQNEAQ (reference sequence). Trimming left V 4 bases short and J 0 bases short, with 15 bases between. The CDR3: CASSYARTGTNTGELFF. The CDR3 DNA sequence: TGTGCCAGCAGCTACGCGCGTACCGGGACGAACACCGGGGAGCTGTTTTTT.

V is TRBV15 and J is TRBJ1-4; D unclear. V was cut by 0 bases and J by 12 bases, with 8 bases left in between. This CDR3 spans 12 amino acids. Germline CDR1 is LNHNV and CDR2 is YYDKDF (reference sequence). CDR3 amino acids: CATSRERAELFF. The CDR3 DNA follows: TGTGCCACCAGCAGAGAAAGGGCCGAACTGTTTTTT.

By share of the sample, this clonotype is medium-sized. V gene TRBV6-5 combines with J gene TRBJ2-5; a weak D match, TRBD1 (5 bases). The CDR3 loop spans 14 amino acids. Trimming removed 6 bases from V and 4 bases from J, with 15 bases in between. CDR1 and CDR2 (germline): MNHEY, SVGAGI. The CDR3 coding sequence is TGTGCCAGCAGGGGGCCCCTTACCGGAGAGACCCAGTACTTC. Translation: CASRGPLTGETQYF.

The CDR3 DNA sequence: TGTGCCAGCATGGGACAGGGGGCGAATGAAAAACTGTTTTTT. Its protein product is CASMGQGANEKLFF. The chain carries TRBV6-1 and TRBJ1-4, with 12 bases lining up with TRBD1. CDR3 length: 14 amino acids. Germline V CDR1 and CDR2: MNHNS, SASEGT. Losses at the gene ends were 7 bases for V and 5 bases for J; bases not matched to a gene: 2.

This clonotype is labeled large. The genes are TRBV6-6 and TRBJ2-7; 9 positions match TRBD2. The V gene end was trimmed by 2 bases and the J gene end by 5 bases; junction bases not matched to a gene: 7. This CDR3 contains 15 residues. Germline-derived CDR1 and CDR2 are MNHNY and SVGAGI (reference sequence). The CDR3 sequence: CASSYMVGLAHEQYF. In DNA, the CDR3 is TGTGCCAGCAGTTACATGGTGGGACTAGCCCACGAGCAGTACTTC.

Only a few counts were recorded for this clonotype. The rearrangement uses TRBV7-6 and TRBJ2-3, with TRBD2 as a possible D gene (6 bases). Trimming took off 1 base at V and 2 bases at J, with 10 bases between the two ends. CDR3 size: 15 residues. Germline V gives CDR1 SGHVS, CDR2 FNYEAQ. For the CDR3, the DNA is TGTGCCAGCAGCTTAGGGCGGGGAACCACAGATACGCAGTATTTT. Protein product: CASSLGRGTTDTQYF.

This chain connects TRBV6-5 to TRBJ2-5; D gene uncertain. Germline loops: CDR1 MNHEY, CDR2 SVGAGI. CDR3 length equals 14 residues. Trimming took off 5 bases at V and 1 base at J, with 11 bases between the two ends. This CDR3 is CASSARSSQETQYF. CDR3 DNA: TGTGCCAGCAGTGCAAGATCTAGCCAAGAGACCCAGTACTTC.

The J gene is TRBJ1-2, the V gene TRBV12-3 or TRBV12-4, with a possible D match to TRBD1 (5 bases). CDR3 length equals 13 residues. The V end was cut by 2 bases, the J end by 8 bases, with 12 bases between. In DNA, the CDR3 is TGTGCCAGCAGTTTAATAGGGGAGGACGGCTACACCTTC. This sequence encodes CASSLIGEDGYTF.

This clonotype occurred a few times. The CDR3 bases are TGCGCCAGCAGCCAAGAACTACAGACAGTTTATGGCTACACCTTC. It yields the protein CASSQELQTVYGYTF. This chain uses TRBV4-3 with TRBJ1-2; possible D gene TRBD1, 5 bases. Germline V gene data show CDR1 as LGHNA and CDR2 as YSLEER. The CDR3 is made up of 15 amino acids. Trimming took off 0 bases at V and 5 bases at J, with 13 bases between the two ends.

The chain uses TRBV7-9 and TRBJ2-7; no definite D call. Germline V lookup: CDR1 SEHNR, CDR2 FQNEAQ (reference sequence). Deletions cut 10 bases from V and 0 bases from J, with 10 bases between. The CDR3 has 12 amino acids. The CDR3 coding sequence is TGTGCCATCGGTGAGTTCTCCTACGAGCAGTACTTC. As protein: CAIGEFSYEQYF.

This clonotype has only a few counts. The chain uses TRBV6-1 and TRBJ2-7, with 10 bases matching TRBD1. V dropped 2 bases and J dropped 5; count of bases not matched to a gene: 6. CDR1 MNHNS and CDR2 SASEGT come from the germline V gene. CDR3 length: 15 amino acids. CDR3 sequence: CASSEIGQGGHEQYF. CDR3 nucleotides: TGTGCCAGCAGTGAAATTGGACAGGGGGGCCACGAGCAGTACTTC.

A few counts support this clonotype. CDR3 coding DNA: TGTGCCAGCAGTTACTCGACAAAGAACGGGCCTGAAGCTTTCTTT. Translating it yields CASSYSTKNGPEAFF. The J gene is TRBJ1-1, the V gene TRBV6-6; no reliable D call. The CDR3 runs to 15 residues. Germline V gives CDR1 MNHNY, CDR2 SVGAGI (reference sequence). V dropped 0 bases and J dropped 6 bases, with 14 bases sitting between them.

This clonotype showed up just a few times. This sequence joins TRBV20-1 and TRBJ2-7; 14 nucleotides line up with TRBD2. V was pared by 5 bases and J by 3 bases, with 6 bases of the junction left unmatched. CDR1 is DFQATT and CDR2 is SNEGSKA in the germline V gene (reference sequence). CDR3 length equals 15 residues. The CDR3 DNA reads as TGCAGTGCTGCGGGACTAGCGGGAGAGCACTACGAGCAGTACTTC. It specifies CSAAGLAGEHYEQYF.

This rearrangement joins TRBV7-2 to TRBJ2-2; tentatively, D is TRBD2 (5 bases). V was shortened by 5 bases and J by 5 bases, with 21 bases between the two germline ends. Germline loops: CDR1 SGHTA, CDR2 FQGNSA. The CDR3 sequence is 17 residues long. The CDR3, as DNA: TGTGCCAGCAGCCGCGGAGGCACGCCCAGTGGGACCGGGGAGCTGTTTTTT. Protein: CASSRGGTPSGTGELFF.

This clonotype has only a few counts. V gene TRBV18 combines with J gene TRBJ2-1; D uncertain. CDR3 length: 13 residues. CDR1 and CDR2 from the germline V gene are KGHSH and LQKENI. V gave up 1 base and J gave up 5 bases, with 6 bases separating them. The CDR3: CASSPLGHNEQFF. The CDR3 DNA reads TGTGCCAGCTCACCACTTGGGCACAATGAGCAGTTCTTC.